Listed below are T cell receptor beta chains from one sample, sequenced in a study of shared T cell receptors in the human thymus. Some clones are missing from TCRdb's copy, which holds only in-frame ones; the method was immunoSEQ multiplex PCR. The repertoire includes almost 550,000 clones, 70% to 80% of them detected once, and roughly 0.013% sits in the top ten. This sample was also put to use in a study of human thymus T cells.

The sequenced sample was thymocytes. These receptors were collected from a boy younger than two with a congenital heart defect. Both conserved end residues are part of each CDR3. D genes are given only for firm matches. Clone size is not always given. Where it is, it says once, few, many or a class for expanded clones.

cdr3_length,clone_size,v_call,d_call,j_call,cdr3_aa
18,.,TRBV9,TRBD1,TRBJ2-3,CASSVNRGRTQCTDTQYF
17,.,TRBV14,.,TRBJ2-1,CASSQDRKRSHHNEQFF
15,once,TRBV6-5,TRBD2,TRBJ2-7,CASSRGLAGNYEQYF
14,.,TRBV11-1,TRBD1,TRBJ1-1,CASSLNRGDTEAFF
16,.,TRBV28,TRBD1,TRBJ1-2,CASSLRGRPVNYGYTF
14,.,TRBV19,TRBD2,TRBJ2-2,CASTHGGGDGELFF
17,.,TRBV23-1,TRBD1,TRBJ2-3,CASRAIIRDRGADTQYF
13,.,TRBV30,.,TRBJ2-7,CAWKGVFSDEQYF
15,.,TRBV6-5,TRBD1,TRBJ1-5,CASSYSWDSYQPQHF
17,.,TRBV4-3,TRBD2,TRBJ2-1,CASSQDGTSATPAEQFF
16,.,TRBV28,TRBD1,TRBJ2-7,CASRRDRGLPSYEQYF
15,few,TRBV28,TRBD1,TRBJ1-5,CASSLQGGGNQPQHF
12,.,TRBV18,.,TRBJ2-3,CASSPTQDTQYF
11,.,TRBV11-2,.,TRBJ1-1,CASSAPRQAFF
14,.,TRBV9,TRBD1,TRBJ2-3,CASSLIGGVDTQYF
17,.,TRBV9,.,TRBJ2-7,CASSVGRDGASSYEQYF
20,.,TRBV12-5,TRBD1,TRBJ1-2,CASGLVGRPDRGHPNYGYTF
16,.,TRBV7-7,.,TRBJ2-2,CASSPSGGPYTGELFF
17,.,TRBV6-4,TRBD1,TRBJ2-2,CASSDSVAGGDTGELFF
14,.,TRBV11-3,TRBD2,TRBJ2-7,CASSLASGSREQYF
15,.,TRBV28,TRBD2,TRBJ2-1,CASSRPRDYLNEQFF
15,.,TRBV14,.,TRBJ1-1,CASSWTGTPNTEAFF
13,.,TRBV2,.,TRBJ2-1,CASPGLGRNEQFF
11,.,TRBV7-2,TRBD2,TRBJ2-1,CASSSGTRQFF
17,.,TRBV7-9,TRBD1,TRBJ1-1,CASSRFPGQNGNTEAFF
20,.,TRBV5-3,TRBD1,TRBJ2-1,CARSLVSRDSLCGSYNEQFF
22,.,TRBV27,.,TRBJ1-4,CASTSTCLGQRPTGHRNEKLFF
15,.,TRBV18,.,TRBJ2-5,CASSPGLLFRKTQYF
17,.,TRBV25-1,.,TRBJ2-3,CASSEGASGHHTDTQYF
18,.,TRBV21-1,.,TRBJ2-7,CASSKVGLAGASSYEQYF
13,.,TRBV5-6,.,TRBJ2-1,CASTWGQGDEQFF
12,.,TRBV11-1,.,TRBJ2-2,CASSPNTGELFF
13,.,TRBV4-2,.,TRBJ1-4,CASSHWQVEKLFF
19,.,TRBV28,TRBD1,TRBJ1-5,CASRRTKQGRGESNQPQHF
15,.,TRBV4-3,TRBD2,TRBJ2-3,CASSQVSGTSKTQYF
14,.,TRBV14,.,TRBJ1-1,CASSPELMNTEAFF
15,.,TRBV10-1,.,TRBJ2-7,CASSEYRDTTYEQYF
19,once,TRBV18,TRBD1,TRBJ2-3,CASSPSGTGRGPGTDTQYF
13,.,TRBV5-1,.,TRBJ2-7,CASSLGTDYEQYF
12,.,TRBV2,.,TRBJ2-7,CASNRVGYEQYF
14,.,TRBV11-3,.,TRBJ1-4,CASSCRDWNEKLFF
17,once,TRBV18,TRBD1,TRBJ2-5,CASSRDGQGSNQETQYF
15,.,TRBV25-1,TRBD2,TRBJ2-4,CASSESLAGADIQYF
13,.,TRBV5-1,TRBD2,TRBJ2-1,CASRLAGGGEQFF
15,few,TRBV2,TRBD2,TRBJ2-1,CASVDCSGSFNEQFF
11,few,TRBV20-1,.,TRBJ2-3,CSVGGADTQYF
18,.,TRBV27,TRBD1,TRBJ2-3,CASSLSVDRGKSPGTQYF
15,.,TRBV14,.,TRBJ2-3,CASSQEWRLGDTQYF
12,few,TRBV5-1,.,TRBJ2-7,CASNGGSYEQYF
15,.,TRBV7-2,.,TRBJ1-4,CASSLVRRAEEKLFF
16,.,TRBV4-3,.,TRBJ2-7,CASSQYLLASSHEQYF
16,.,TRBV27,TRBD2,TRBJ2-5,CASSFGLAGGQETQYF
15,.,TRBV7-9,.,TRBJ2-7,CASSSRTNISYEQYF
15,.,TRBV28,.,TRBJ1-1,CASNIPGQNATEAFF